These T cell receptor beta chains were read from a single sample in a study of monozygotic twins with inflammatory bowel disease. For each CDR3 protein, TCRdb gives one entry from its re-call of the 5' RACE reads, without DNA. Here the sample table reports under 150,000 distinct CDR3 sequences. Sequencing was performed on blood. These receptors all come from a human donor with ulcerative colitis or Crohn's disease, or a healthy co-twin of an affected twin (not recorded which). Each CDR3 is given with its conserved first and last residue.

J gene	V gene	CDR3 protein
TRBJ2-1	TRBV10-3	CAISLGLAGGSEQFF
TRBJ1-5	TRBV4-3	CASSQDVGTTDLIINQPQHF
TRBJ2-4	TRBV28	CASTETVFKNIQYF
TRBJ2-4	TRBV15	CATSRAATGPLTF
TRBJ2-2	TRBV7-8	CASRTDNTGELFF
TRBJ2-7	TRBV29-1	CSVAGIGGLIYEQYF
TRBJ2-7	TRBV20-1	CSATGGTSSGEQYF
TRBJ2-1	TRBV7-8	CASSPFSGGTSYNEQFF
TRBJ1-5	TRBV18	CASSLGDVGTNQPQHF
TRBJ1-5	TRBV6-5	CASSYSYYGGERGNQPQHF